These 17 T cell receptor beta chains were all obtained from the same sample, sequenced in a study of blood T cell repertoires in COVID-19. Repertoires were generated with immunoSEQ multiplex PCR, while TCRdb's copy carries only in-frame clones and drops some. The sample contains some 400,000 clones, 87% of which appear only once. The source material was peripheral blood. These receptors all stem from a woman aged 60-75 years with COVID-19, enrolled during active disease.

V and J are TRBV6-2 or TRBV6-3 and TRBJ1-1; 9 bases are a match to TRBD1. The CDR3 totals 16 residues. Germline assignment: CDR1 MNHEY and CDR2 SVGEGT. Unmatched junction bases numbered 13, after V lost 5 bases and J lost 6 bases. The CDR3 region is CASSLDHRGRLAEAFF. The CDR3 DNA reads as TGTGCCAGCAGTCTGGACCACAGGGGGCGATTGGCTGAAGCTTTCTTT.

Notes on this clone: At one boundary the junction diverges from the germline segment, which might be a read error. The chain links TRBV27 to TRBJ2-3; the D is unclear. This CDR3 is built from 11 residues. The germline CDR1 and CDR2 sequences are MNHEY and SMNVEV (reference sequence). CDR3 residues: CASSDTYTQYF. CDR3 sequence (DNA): TGTGCCAGCAGTGACACATATACGCAGTATTTT.

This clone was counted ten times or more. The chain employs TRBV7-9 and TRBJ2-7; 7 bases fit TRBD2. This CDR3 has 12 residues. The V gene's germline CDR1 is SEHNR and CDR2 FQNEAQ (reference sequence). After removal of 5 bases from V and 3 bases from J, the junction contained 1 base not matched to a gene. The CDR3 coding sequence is TGTGCCAGCAGCCGGGACTACTACGAGCAGTACTTC. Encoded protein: CASSRDYYEQYF.

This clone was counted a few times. This chain's CDR3 is CASRAKRQGPLNEQFF. CDR3 DNA: TGTGCCAGCAGGGCCAAAAGACAGGGACCCCTCAATGAGCAGTTCTTC. The chain has TRBV11-2 and TRBJ2-1, with 7 nucleotides matching TRBD1. The V gene end was trimmed by 6 bases and the J gene end by 6 bases; junction bases not matched to a gene: 14. The CDR3 spans 16 residues. Germline V gives CDR1 SGHAT, CDR2 FQNNGV.

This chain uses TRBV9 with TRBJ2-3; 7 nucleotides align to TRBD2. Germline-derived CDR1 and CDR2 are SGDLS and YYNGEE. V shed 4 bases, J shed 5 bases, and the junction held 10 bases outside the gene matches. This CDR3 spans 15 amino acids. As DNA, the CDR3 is TGTGCCAGCAGCCCGAAGGGCGGGGGACTAGATACGCAGTATTTT. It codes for CASSPKGGGLDTQYF.

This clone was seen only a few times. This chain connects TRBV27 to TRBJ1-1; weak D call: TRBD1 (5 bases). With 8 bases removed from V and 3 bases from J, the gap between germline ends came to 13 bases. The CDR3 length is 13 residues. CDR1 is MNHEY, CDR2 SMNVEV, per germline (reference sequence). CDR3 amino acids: CASGGDSDTEAFF. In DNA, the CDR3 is TGTGCCAGCGGGGGGGATAGTGACACTGAAGCTTTCTTT.

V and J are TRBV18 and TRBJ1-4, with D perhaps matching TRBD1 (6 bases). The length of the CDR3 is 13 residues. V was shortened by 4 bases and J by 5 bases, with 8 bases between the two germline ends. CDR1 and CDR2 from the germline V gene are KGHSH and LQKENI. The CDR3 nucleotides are TGTGCCAGCTCACGGGACAAGAATGAAAAACTGTTTTTT. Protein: CASSRDKNEKLFF.

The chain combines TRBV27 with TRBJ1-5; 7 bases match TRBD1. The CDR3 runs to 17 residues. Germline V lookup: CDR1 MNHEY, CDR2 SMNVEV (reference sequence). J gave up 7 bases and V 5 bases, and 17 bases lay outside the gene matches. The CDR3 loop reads CASSKSQGVGSRQPQHF. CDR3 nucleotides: TGTGCCAGCAGTAAGTCTCAGGGGGTGGGGAGTCGGCAGCCCCAGCATTTT.

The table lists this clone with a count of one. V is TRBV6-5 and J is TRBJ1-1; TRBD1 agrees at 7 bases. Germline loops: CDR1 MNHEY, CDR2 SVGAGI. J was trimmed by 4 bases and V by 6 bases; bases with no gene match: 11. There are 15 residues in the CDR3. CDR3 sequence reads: CASRTRRQGPTEAFF. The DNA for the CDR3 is TGTGCCAGCAGGACCCGCCGACAGGGCCCCACTGAAGCTTTCTTT.

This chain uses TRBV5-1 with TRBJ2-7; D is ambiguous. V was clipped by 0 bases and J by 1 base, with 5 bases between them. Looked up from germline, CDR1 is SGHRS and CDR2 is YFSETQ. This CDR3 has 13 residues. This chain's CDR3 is CASSLALSYEQYF. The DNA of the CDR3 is TGCGCCAGCAGCTTGGCCCTTTCCTACGAGCAGTACTTC.

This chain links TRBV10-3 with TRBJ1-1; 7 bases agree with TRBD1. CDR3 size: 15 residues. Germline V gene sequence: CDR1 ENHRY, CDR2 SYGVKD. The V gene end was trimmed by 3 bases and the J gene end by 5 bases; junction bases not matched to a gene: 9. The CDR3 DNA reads TGTGCCATCAGTGAAGAGGGGGCGCTTCGGACTGAAGCTTTCTTT. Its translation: CAISEEGALRTEAFF.

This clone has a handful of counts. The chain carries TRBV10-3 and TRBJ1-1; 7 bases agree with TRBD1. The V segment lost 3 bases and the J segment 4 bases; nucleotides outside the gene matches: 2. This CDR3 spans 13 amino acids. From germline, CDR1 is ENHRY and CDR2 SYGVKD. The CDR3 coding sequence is TGTGCCATCAGTGATTCAGGGGGCACTGAAGCTTTCTTT. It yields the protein CAISDSGGTEAFF.

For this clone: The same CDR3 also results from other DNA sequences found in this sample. Written as DNA, the CDR3 is TGCGCCAGCAGCTCAGGGGGCTCTGGAAACACCATATATTTT. It translates to CASSSGGSGNTIYF. This chain uses TRBV5-1 with TRBJ1-3; 7 nucleotides align to TRBD1. The CDR3 runs to 14 residues. Germline-derived CDR1 and CDR2 are SGHRS and YFSETQ. J was trimmed by 0 bases and V by 3 bases; bases with no gene match: 0.

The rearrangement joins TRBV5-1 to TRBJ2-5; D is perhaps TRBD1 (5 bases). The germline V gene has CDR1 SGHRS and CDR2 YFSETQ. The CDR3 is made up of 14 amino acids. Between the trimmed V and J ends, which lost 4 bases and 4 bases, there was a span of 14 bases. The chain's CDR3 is CASSRTFGPETQYF. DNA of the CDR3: TGCGCCAGCAGCCGGACATTTGGGCCAGAGACCCAGTACTTC.

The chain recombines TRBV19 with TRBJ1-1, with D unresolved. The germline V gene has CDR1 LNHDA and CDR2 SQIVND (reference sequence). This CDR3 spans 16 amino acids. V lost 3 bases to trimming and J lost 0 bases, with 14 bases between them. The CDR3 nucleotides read TGTGCCAGTAGTATCCCCGCGGAGGGAATGAACACTGAAGCTTTCTTT. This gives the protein CASSIPAEGMNTEAFF.

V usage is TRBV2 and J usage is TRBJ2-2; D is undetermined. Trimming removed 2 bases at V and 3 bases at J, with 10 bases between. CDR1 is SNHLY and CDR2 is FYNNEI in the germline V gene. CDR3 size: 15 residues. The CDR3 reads CASSEKLPDTGELFF. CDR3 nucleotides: TGTGCCAGCAGTGAAAAACTTCCGGACACCGGGGAGCTGTTTTTT.

The CDR3 DNA reads as TGTGCCAGTAGTATATCAGGGGAAAGCTCCTACAATGAGCAGTTCTTC. Translation gives CASSISGESSYNEQFF. The chain combines TRBV19 with TRBJ2-1; the D gene is possibly TRBD1 (6 bases). This CDR3 spans 16 amino acids. Trimming pared 2 bases from V and 0 bases from J, leaving 11 bases between. Germline values: CDR1 LNHDA, CDR2 SQIVND (reference sequence).